This passage covers 22 T cell receptor beta chains from one sample sequenced in a study of T-cell reconstitution after alpha-beta-depleted transplantation in children. TCRbeta library preparation incorporated unique molecular identifiers. TCRdb redid the calling of the PCR reads with MiXCR, one entry per CDR3 protein. In the table there are about 980,000 distinct CDR3 sequences, under 30% of which are singletons. This sample comprised PBMCs, mostly from graft donor cells, obtained 360 days after TCRalphabeta/CD19-depleted stem cell transplant. These receptors originate from a boy less than two years old who had a stem cell transplant for SCID, so the T cells may come from the graft donor.

Ten or more counts support this clonotype. The V gene is TRBV27, the J gene TRBJ2-3; perhaps TRBD1 as D (5 bases). The V and J ends lost 5 bases and 2 bases respectively, with 26 bases between them. Germline V gives CDR1 MNHEY, CDR2 SMNVEV (reference sequence). CDR3 length: 19 residues. The CDR3 coding sequence is TGTGCCAGCAGTGCGTTGAAGGGGCGGAGACGGAAGCTCACAGATACGCAGTATTTT. This gives the protein CASSALKGRRRKLTDTQYF.

The sample holds a few counts of this clonotype. V gene TRBV5-1 combines with J gene TRBJ2-4, with 9 bases lining up with TRBD1. Trimming at V came to 3 bases and at J to 7 bases, leaving 2 bases not matched to a gene. The CDR3 sequence is 13 residues long. Germline lookup yields CDR1 SGHRS and CDR2 YFSETQ. The CDR3, as DNA: TGCGCCAGCAGCTCCGGACAGGGGAACATTCAGTACTTC. Amino acid sequence: CASSSGQGNIQYF.

The table lists this clonotype with a few counts. The chain is built from TRBV2 and TRBJ2-1; 7 bases align to TRBD2. The length of the CDR3 is 14 residues. The V gene end was trimmed by 9 bases and the J gene end by 9 bases; junction bases not matched to a gene: 14. Germline V gene sequence: CDR1 SNHLY, CDR2 FYNNEI. The CDR3 sequence: CARATPAGLIEQFF. The CDR3 bases are TGTGCCAGGGCCACTCCAGCGGGGTTAATTGAGCAGTTCTTC.

The chain is built from TRBV20-1 and TRBJ1-1; D uncertain. Germline V gene lookup returns CDR1 DFQATT and CDR2 SNEGSKA (reference sequence). The CDR3 sequence is 16 residues long. The germline V and J ends were trimmed by 6 bases and 0 bases, with 20 bases remaining between them. CDR3 bases: TGCAGTGCCGAAACCCGACGGTCCAGGTTGAACACTGAAGCTTTCTTT. Translation: CSAETRRSRLNTEAFF.

The chain has TRBV3-1 and TRBJ1-4, with a possible D match to TRBD1 (5 bases). Trimming shortened V by 4 bases and J by 8 bases, and 17 bases separated the two germline ends. The CDR3 contains 15 residues. Germline V gene lookup returns CDR1 LGHDT and CDR2 YNNKEL (reference sequence). The DNA of the CDR3 is TGTGCCAGCAGCCGCTCGGCCTCCCCAGGGGAAAAACTGTTTTTT. Its protein is CASSRSASPGEKLFF. Full variable domain (outside the CDR3, taken from reference TRBV3-1 and TRBJ1-4): DTAVSQTPKYLVTQMGNDKSIKCEQNLGHDTMYWYKQDSKKFLKIMFSYNNKELIINETVPNRFSPKSPDKAHLNLHINSLELGDSAVYFCASSRSASPGEKLFFGSGTQLSVL.

This clonotype was observed a few times. J is TRBJ2-3 and V is TRBV29-1; 9 positions match TRBD1. Germline V gives CDR1 SQVTM, CDR2 ANQGSEA. The J segment lost 4 bases and the V segment lost 3 bases, leaving 8 bases of the junction unmatched. The CDR3 has 15 residues. The CDR3: CSVERDRVWADTQYF. The CDR3, as DNA: TGCAGCGTTGAGAGGGACAGGGTGTGGGCAGATACGCAGTATTTT.

The chain joins TRBV7-9 to TRBJ2-7, with 7 bases lining up with TRBD2. The CDR3 runs to 15 residues. Germline V lookup: CDR1 SEHNR, CDR2 FQNEAQ (reference sequence). Written as DNA, the CDR3 is TGTGCTGAGGGCGGGGGAGGGCATCAAACCTACGAGCAGTACTTC. It codes for CAEGGGGHQTYEQYF.

The V gene is TRBV27, the J gene TRBJ2-2, with 14 bases that match TRBD2. This CDR3 is built from 17 residues. Germline lookup yields CDR1 MNHEY and CDR2 SMNVEV (reference sequence). The V gene end was trimmed by 10 bases and the J gene end by 3 bases; junction bases not matched to a gene: 10. CDR3: CATGLAGGLGDTGELFF. The DNA of the CDR3 is TGTGCCACTGGACTAGCGGGAGGCTTGGGTGACACCGGGGAGCTGTTTTTT.

In this sample, this clonotype turned up a few times. V usage is TRBV7-2 and J usage is TRBJ2-5; perhaps D is TRBD1 or TRBD2 (5 bases each). With 2 bases removed from V and 7 bases from J, the gap between germline ends came to 14 bases. Germline CDR1 SGHTA, CDR2 FQGNSA. The CDR3 contains 14 residues. The CDR3 coding sequence is TGTGCCAGCAGCTTAACCCGGGACGAGGGGACCCAGTACTTC. It specifies CASSLTRDEGTQYF.

This chain connects TRBV7-8 to TRBJ2-4; D possibly corresponds to TRBD2 (5 bases). Germline V gene sequence: CDR1 SGHVS, CDR2 FQNEAQ. The CDR3 is 15 amino acids. Trimming pared 0 bases from V and 4 bases from J, leaving 10 bases between. The CDR3 region has the DNA TGTGCCAGCAGCTTAGCGCCGGGGTCGAAAAACATTCAGTACTTC. Protein: CASSLAPGSKNIQYF. The full variable domain, in which reference TRBV7-8 and TRBJ2-4 provide the parts outside the CDR3, is GAGVSQSPRYKVAKRGQDVALRCDPISGHVSLFWYQQALGQGPEFLTYFQNEAQLDKSGLPSDRFFAERPEGSVSTLKIQRTQQEDSAVYLCASSLAPGSKNIQYFGAGTRLSVL.

The V gene is TRBV4-1, the J gene TRBJ2-2; 11 bases are shared with TRBD1. The CDR3 is 20 residues long. CDR1 is MGHRA and CDR2 is YSYEKL in the germline V gene. With 2 bases clipped from V and 3 bases from J, the junction kept 14 bases outside the gene matches. This CDR3 reads CASSQLGQGAISVDTGELFF. CDR3 coding DNA: TGCGCCAGCAGCCAACTAGGACAGGGGGCTATCTCAGTGGACACCGGGGAGCTGTTTTTT.

The CDR3 loop is CASSLSDRLSYEQYF. CDR3 coding DNA: TGTGCCAGCAGTTTATCGGACCGACTCTCCTACGAGCAGTACTTC. The chain has TRBV12-3 or TRBV12-4 and TRBJ2-7; no firm D call. V was cut by 2 bases and J by 0 bases, with 11 bases left in between. This CDR3 contains 15 residues.

This clonotype showed up just once. The chain is built from TRBV20-1 and TRBJ2-1, with 10 bases aligning to TRBD2. Germline lookup yields CDR1 DFQATT and CDR2 SNEGSKA (reference sequence). The CDR3 has 13 residues. In nucleotides, the CDR3 is TGCAGCCCTACTAGCGGGGACTACAATGAGCAGTTCTTC. Amino acid sequence: CSPTSGDYNEQFF.

This clonotype was detected only a few times. In DNA, the CDR3 is TGTGCCACCACCTCGGGGTGGGGGAGCTACGAGCAGTACTTC. Translated: CATTSGWGSYEQYF. The V call is TRBV15, the J call TRBJ2-7; the D gene could be TRBD1 or TRBD2 (5 bases each). CDR3 length: 14 residues. Per the germline V gene, CDR1 is LNHNV and CDR2 is YYDKDF (reference sequence). Trimming pared 7 bases from V and 3 bases from J, leaving 16 bases between. The entire variable domain, with the rest obtained from reference TRBV15 and TRBJ2-7, is as follows: DAMVIQNPRYQVTQFGKPVTLSCSQTLNHNVMYWYQQKSSQAPKLLFHYYDKDFNNEADTPDNFQSRRPNTSFCFLDIRSPGLGDTAMYLCATTSGWGSYEQYFGPGTRLTVT.

V gene TRBV12-3 or TRBV12-4 combines with J gene TRBJ2-6, with D maybe TRBD2 (6 bases). CDR3 size: 17 residues. Trimming shortened V by 5 bases and J by 2 bases, and 16 bases separated the two germline ends. The DNA of the CDR3 is TGTGCCAGCAGTACTCTGTTTTGGAGGGCTGGGGCCAACGTCCTGACTTTC. Protein product: CASSTLFWRAGANVLTF.

The chain has TRBV5-1 and TRBJ2-5; D perhaps matches TRBD2 (6 bases). V was cut by 6 bases and J by 1 base, with 16 bases left in between. CDR1 and CDR2 (germline): SGHRS, YFSETQ. The CDR3 length is 15 residues. CDR3 protein: CASTSGGTPQETQYF. In DNA, the CDR3 is TGCGCCAGCACGTCTGGCGGGACCCCCCAAGAGACCCAGTACTTC. The whole variable domain, remainder taken from reference TRBV5-1 and TRBJ2-5, is KAGVTQTPRYLIKTRGQQVTLSCSPISGHRSVSWYQQTPGQGLQFLFEYFSETQRNKGNFPGRFSGRQFSNSRSEMNVSTLELGDSALYLCASTSGGTPQETQYFGPGTRLLVL.

This clonotype has only one observation. This chain uses TRBV12-3 or TRBV12-4 with TRBJ1-4, with 8 bases lining up with TRBD1. This CDR3 spans 14 amino acids. With V trimmed by 7 bases and J by 7 bases, 8 bases remained unmatched. CDR3 region: CASTWTGRSEKLFF. The CDR3 DNA follows: TGTGCCAGCACCTGGACAGGGCGTAGTGAAAAACTGTTTTTT.

The rearrangement uses TRBV9 and TRBJ1-1; no reliable D call. This CDR3 spans 15 amino acids. Germline V gene sequence: CDR1 SGDLS, CDR2 YYNGEE. Trimming pared 0 bases from V and 1 base from J, leaving 10 bases between. In nucleotides, the CDR3 is TGTGCCAGCAGCGTAGATCCGCTCTCGAACACTGAAGCTTTCTTT. Translating it yields CASSVDPLSNTEAFF.

This clonotype was observed a handful of times. The gene calls are TRBV12-3 or TRBV12-4 and TRBJ1-4; D gene ambiguous. The ends were cut back, 6 bases at V and 6 bases at J, with 5 bases in the middle. The CDR3 is made up of 11 amino acids. CDR3 coding DNA: TGTGCCAGCAGGGACTATGAAAAACTGTTTTTT. This gives the protein CASRDYEKLFF.

The V and J genes are TRBV5-1 and TRBJ1-2, with D possibly being TRBD1 (6 bases). CDR3 length: 15 amino acids. CDR1 and CDR2 from the germline V gene are SGHRS and YFSETQ. The V end lost 1 base, the J end lost 4 bases, and 14 bases lay between the germline ends. The CDR3 nucleotides are TGCGCCAGCAGCTTGTTACAGGGTACCGGCTATGGCTACACCTTC. Its protein product is CASSLLQGTGYGYTF.

CDR3 amino acids: CATSRSTAAPGANVLTF. Written as DNA, the CDR3 is TGTGCCACCAGCAGGTCTACCGCGGCGCCTGGGGCCAACGTCCTGACTTTC. The V and J genes are TRBV15 and TRBJ2-6; no firm D call. The V gene's germline CDR1 is LNHNV and CDR2 YYDKDF (reference sequence). The CDR3 totals 17 residues. The V gene lost 3 bases and the J gene lost 2 bases, with 14 bases spanning the gap.

The V call is TRBV7-9, the J call TRBJ2-7; D is unresolved. V shed 5 bases and J shed 0 bases, with 11 bases lying between them. The CDR3 sequence is 14 residues long. Germline loops: CDR1 SEHNR, CDR2 FQNEAQ (reference sequence). The CDR3 sequence is CASSPPSSSYEQYF. The CDR3 coding sequence is TGTGCCAGCAGCCCGCCGAGTAGCTCCTACGAGCAGTACTTC.